Listed below are T cell receptor beta chains from one sample, sequenced in a study of T cells after yellow fever vaccination. TCRdb processed the 5' RACE reads anew with MiXCR; each CDR3 protein has one entry. The profile shows around 550,000 distinct CDR3 sequences, about a fifth of them singletons. The input for sequencing was PBMCs, taken 15 days after the yellow fever booster vaccination. The receptors shown here come from a man aged 25 to 40 who received the YFV17D yellow fever vaccine. CDR3s include the opening cysteine and the closing phenylalanine or tryptophan. The order of the fields is clone size, D gene, J gene, V gene, CDR3 DNA, CDR3 protein. A D gene is named only where the DNA matches it firmly. Clone size is given for some rows only: seen once, a few or many times, or a class if the clone is expanded.

>NA|NA|TRBJ1-5|TRBV15
TGTGCCACCAGCAGGCTATTGGATCAGCCCCAGCATTTT
CATSRLLDQPQHF
>few|TRBD1|TRBJ1-1|TRBV18
TGTGCCAGCTCGACGGGACAGGGCCTGAACACTGAAGCTTTCTTT
CASSTGQGLNTEAFF
>NA|TRBD2|TRBJ2-1|TRBV11-2
TGTGCCAGCAGCTTGGGGGGACTAGCCCCCTACAATGAGCAGTTCTTC
CASSLGGLAPYNEQFF
>few|NA|TRBJ2-6|TRBV6-1
TGTGCCAGCACGGTTGTCCGCTCTGGGGCCAACGTCCTGACTTTC
CASTVVRSGANVLTF
>NA|NA|TRBJ2-2|TRBV5-5
TGTGCCAGCAGCAATAGACTAGGGGTGAACACCGGGGAGCTGTTTTTT
CASSNRLGVNTGELFF
>NA|NA|TRBJ2-1|TRBV5-6
TGTGCCAGCAGCTTGTCCCACGTCGACAGGCGTTCCTACAATGAGCAGTTCTTC
CASSLSHVDRRSYNEQFF
>few|TRBD1|TRBJ1-2|TRBV5-6
TGTGCCAGCAGCCGCGACAGGGAGTATGGCTACACCTTC
CASSRDREYGYTF
>few|NA|TRBJ2-7|TRBV30
TGTGCCTGGAGTGCCCTCGGGGGGCGGAACGAGCAGTACTTC
CAWSALGGRNEQYF
>NA|TRBD2|TRBJ2-7|TRBV5-1
TGCGCCAGCAGCTTTGGGACTACCTACGAGCAGTACTTC
CASSFGTTYEQYF
>NA|TRBD2|TRBJ2-5|TRBV6-1
TGTGCCAGCGGGGCCCCCAGGAGCGGGGAGGTAGAAGAGACCCAGTACTTC
CASGAPRSGEVEETQYF